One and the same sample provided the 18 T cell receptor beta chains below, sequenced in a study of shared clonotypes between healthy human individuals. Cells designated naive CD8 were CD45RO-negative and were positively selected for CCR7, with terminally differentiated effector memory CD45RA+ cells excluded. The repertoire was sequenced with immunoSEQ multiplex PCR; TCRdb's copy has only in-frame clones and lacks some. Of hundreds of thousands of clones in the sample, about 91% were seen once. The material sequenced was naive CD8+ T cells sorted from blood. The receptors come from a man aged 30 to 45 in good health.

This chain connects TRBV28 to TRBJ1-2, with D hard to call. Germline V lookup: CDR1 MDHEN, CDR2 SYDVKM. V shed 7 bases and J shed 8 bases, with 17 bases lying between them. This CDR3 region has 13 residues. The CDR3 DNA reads TGTGCCAGCAAATCCCCTGTTAGAAAGGGCTACACCTTC. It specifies CASKSPVRKGYTF.

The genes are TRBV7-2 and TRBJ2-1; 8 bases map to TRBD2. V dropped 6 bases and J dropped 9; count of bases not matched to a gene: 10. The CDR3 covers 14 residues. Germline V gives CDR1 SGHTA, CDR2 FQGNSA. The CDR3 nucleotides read TGTGCCAGCAGACATCCGGGACTAGTCGTTGAGCAGTTCTTC. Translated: CASRHPGLVVEQFF. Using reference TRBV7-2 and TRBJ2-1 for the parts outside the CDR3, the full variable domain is GAGVSQSPSNKVTEKGKDVELRCDPISGHTALYWYRQSLGQGLEFLIYFQGNSAPDKSGLPSDRFSAERTGGSVSTLTIQRTQQEDSAVYLCASRHPGLVVEQFFGPGTRLTVL.

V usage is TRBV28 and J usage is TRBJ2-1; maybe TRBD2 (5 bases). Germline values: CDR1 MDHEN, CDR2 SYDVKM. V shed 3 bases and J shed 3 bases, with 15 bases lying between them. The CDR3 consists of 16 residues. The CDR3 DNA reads TGTGCCAGCAGTTTGGTGGAAGGACTGAGCTACAATGAGCAGTTCTTC. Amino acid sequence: CASSLVEGLSYNEQFF.

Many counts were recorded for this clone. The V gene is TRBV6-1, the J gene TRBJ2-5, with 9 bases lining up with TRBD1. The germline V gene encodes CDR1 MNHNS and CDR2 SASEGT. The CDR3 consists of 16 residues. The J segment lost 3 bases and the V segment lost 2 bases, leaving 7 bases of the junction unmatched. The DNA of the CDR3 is TGTGCCAGCAGTGAATGGACAGGGGATGGAAAAGAGACCCAGTACTTC. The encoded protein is CASSEWTGDGKETQYF.

The CDR3 is CASSFVREGPDTQYF. The DNA for the CDR3 is TGTGCCAGCAGTTTCGTGCGGGAGGGTCCCGATACGCAGTATTTT. The chain joins TRBV27 to TRBJ2-3; 9 nucleotides align to TRBD2. Germline values: CDR1 MNHEY, CDR2 SMNVEV (reference sequence). The CDR3 covers 15 residues. With 3 bases clipped from V and 6 bases from J, the junction kept 7 bases outside the gene matches.

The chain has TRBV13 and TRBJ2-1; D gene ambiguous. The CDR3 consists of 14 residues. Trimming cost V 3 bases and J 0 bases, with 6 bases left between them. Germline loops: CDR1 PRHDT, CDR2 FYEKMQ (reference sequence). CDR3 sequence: CASSFPGSYNEQFF. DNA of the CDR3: TGTGCCAGCAGCTTCCCGGGCTCCTACAATGAGCAGTTCTTC.

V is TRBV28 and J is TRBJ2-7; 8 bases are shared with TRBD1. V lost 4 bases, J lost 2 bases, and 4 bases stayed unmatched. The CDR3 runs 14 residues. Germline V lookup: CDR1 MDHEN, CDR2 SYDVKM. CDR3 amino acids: CASSSVDRAYEQYF. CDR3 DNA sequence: TGTGCCAGCAGTTCCGTGGACAGGGCCTACGAGCAGTACTTC.

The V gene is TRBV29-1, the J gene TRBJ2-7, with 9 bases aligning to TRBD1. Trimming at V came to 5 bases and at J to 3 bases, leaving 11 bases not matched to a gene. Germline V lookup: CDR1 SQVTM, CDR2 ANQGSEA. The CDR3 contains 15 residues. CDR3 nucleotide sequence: TGCAGCGTTCCTCCACCCCGGACAGGGGACTACGAGCAGTACTTC. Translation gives CSVPPPRTGDYEQYF.

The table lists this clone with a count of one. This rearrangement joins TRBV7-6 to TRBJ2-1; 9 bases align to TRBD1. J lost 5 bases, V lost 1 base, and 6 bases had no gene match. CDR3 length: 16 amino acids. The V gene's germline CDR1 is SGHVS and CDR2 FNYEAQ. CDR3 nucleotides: TGTGCCAGCAGCTTAGAGTTTGGGACAGGGAACAATGAGCAGTTCTTC. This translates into CASSLEFGTGNNEQFF.

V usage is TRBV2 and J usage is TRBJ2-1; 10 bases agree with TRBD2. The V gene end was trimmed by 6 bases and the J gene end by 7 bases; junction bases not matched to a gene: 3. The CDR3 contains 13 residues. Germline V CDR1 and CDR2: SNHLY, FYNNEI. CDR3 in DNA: TGTGCCAGCAGCGGACTAGCGGATAATGAGCAGTTCTTC. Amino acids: CASSGLADNEQFF.

The DNA for the CDR3 is TGTGCCAGCAGCTTCTCCGGGACTAGCCCACCACCTTACTACGAGCAGTACTTC. It is translated as CASSFSGTSPPPYYEQYF. This chain uses TRBV13 with TRBJ2-7; 9 bases are a match to TRBD2. Germline loops: CDR1 PRHDT, CDR2 FYEKMQ (reference sequence). The ends lost 3 bases at V and 3 bases at J; junction bases unmatched: 15. The CDR3 covers 18 residues.

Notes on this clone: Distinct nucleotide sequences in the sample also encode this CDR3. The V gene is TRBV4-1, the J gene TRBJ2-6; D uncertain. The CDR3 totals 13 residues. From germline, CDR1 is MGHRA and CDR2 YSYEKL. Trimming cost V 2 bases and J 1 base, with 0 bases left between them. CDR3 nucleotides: TGCGCCAGCAGCCAATCTGGGGCCAACGTCCTGACTTTC. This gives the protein CASSQSGANVLTF.

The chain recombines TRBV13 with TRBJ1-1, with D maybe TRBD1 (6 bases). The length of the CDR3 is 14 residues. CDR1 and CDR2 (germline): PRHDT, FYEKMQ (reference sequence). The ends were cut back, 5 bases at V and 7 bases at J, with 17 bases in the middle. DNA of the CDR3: TGTGCCAGCAGCCCCTCACACCGACAGGATGAAGCTTTCTTT. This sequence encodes CASSPSHRQDEAFF.

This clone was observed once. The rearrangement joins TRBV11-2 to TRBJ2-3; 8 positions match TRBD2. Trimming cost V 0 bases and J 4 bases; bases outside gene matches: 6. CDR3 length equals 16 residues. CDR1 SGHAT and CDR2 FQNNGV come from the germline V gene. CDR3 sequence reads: CASSLERGARADTQYF. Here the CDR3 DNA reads TGTGCCAGCAGCTTAGAGCGGGGGGCGCGGGCAGATACGCAGTATTTT.

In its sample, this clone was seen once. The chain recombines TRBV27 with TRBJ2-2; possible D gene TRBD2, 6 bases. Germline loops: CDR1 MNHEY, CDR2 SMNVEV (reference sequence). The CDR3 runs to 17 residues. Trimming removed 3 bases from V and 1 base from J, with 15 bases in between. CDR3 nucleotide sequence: TGTGCCAGCAGTTTGACGTTTGGGCGGGGGAACACCGGGGAGCTGTTTTTT. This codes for CASSLTFGRGNTGELFF.

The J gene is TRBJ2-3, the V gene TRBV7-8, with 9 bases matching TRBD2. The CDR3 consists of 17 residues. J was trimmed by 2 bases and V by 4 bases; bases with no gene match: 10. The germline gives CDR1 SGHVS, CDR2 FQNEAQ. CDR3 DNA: TGTGCCAGCAGCTCCAGATTAGCGGGAGATCCCACAGATACGCAGTATTTT. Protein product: CASSSRLAGDPTDTQYF.

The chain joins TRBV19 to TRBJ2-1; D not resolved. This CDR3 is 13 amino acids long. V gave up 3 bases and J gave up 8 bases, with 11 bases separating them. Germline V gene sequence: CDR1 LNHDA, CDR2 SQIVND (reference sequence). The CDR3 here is CASSIVLGYEQFF. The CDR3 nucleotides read TGTGCCAGTAGTATTGTTTTGGGGTATGAGCAGTTCTTC. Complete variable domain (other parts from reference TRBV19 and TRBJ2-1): DGGITQSPKYLFRKEGQNVTLSCEQNLNHDAMYWYRQDPGQGLRLIYYSQIVNDFQKGDIAEGYSVSREKKESFPLTVTSAQKNPTAFYLCASSIVLGYEQFFGPGTRLTVL.

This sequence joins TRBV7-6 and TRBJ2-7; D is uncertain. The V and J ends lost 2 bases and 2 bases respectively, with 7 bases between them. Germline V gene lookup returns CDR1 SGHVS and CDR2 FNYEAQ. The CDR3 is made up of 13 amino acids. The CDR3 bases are TGTGCCAGCAGCTTATCAACCGCCTACGAGCAGTACTTC. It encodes CASSLSTAYEQYF.